A selection of T cell receptor beta chains follows, all from one sample in a study of blood T cells in healthy people across ages. TCRdb re-analysed the 5' RACE reads in MiXCR, keeping a single row per CDR3 protein. The repertoire holds about 1.4 million distinct CDR3 sequences, with around 59% as singletons. Sequencing was carried out using blood. The receptor source for this set is a man younger than 30 in good health. Both conserved end residues are part of each CDR3. A D gene is named only where the DNA matches it firmly. Clone size is given for some rows only: seen once, a few or many times, or a class if the clone is expanded.

>once|TRBJ2-1|TRBD1|TRBV6-5
CASSYSRDRGNNEQFF
TGTGCCAGCAGTTACTCCCGGGACAGGGGGAACAATGAGCAGTTCTTC
>.|TRBJ1-2|TRBD1|TRBV7-2
CASSIDSTGWGPYGYTF
TGTGCCAGCAGCATCGACTCGACAGGGTGGGGGCCATATGGCTACACCTTC
>.|TRBJ1-2|.|TRBV12-3/TRBV12-4
CASSYRSYGYTF
TGTGCCAGCAGCTACAGGTCCTATGGCTACACCTTC
>.|TRBJ2-7|.|TRBV9
CASSVGQNNYEQYF
TGTGCCAGCAGCGTCGGACAGAATAACTACGAGCAGTACTTC
>.|TRBJ1-6|.|TRBV10-3
CAIGDSNSYNSPLHF
TGTGCCATCGGAGACAGTAACTCCTATAATTCACCCCTCCACTTT
>few|TRBJ1-6|.|TRBV3-1
CASSPHSLNNSPLHF
TGTGCCAGCAGCCCGCATTCTTTAAATAATTCACCCCTCCACTTT
>.|TRBJ1-2|.|TRBV4-1
CASSQDQVSGRGYGYTF
TGCGCCAGCAGCCAAGATCAGGTATCCGGACGCGGCTATGGCTACACCTTC
>few|TRBJ1-2|TRBD1|TRBV29-1
CSASGQGANYGYTF
TGCAGCGCCTCGGGACAGGGAGCCAACTATGGCTACACCTTC
>few|TRBJ2-5|.|TRBV4-1
CASSQTRGETQYF
TGCGCCAGCAGCCAAACTAGGGGGGAGACCCAGTACTTC
>few|TRBJ2-7|TRBD2|TRBV10-1
CASRLGTSGYEQYF
TGCGCCAGCAGGCTTGGGACTAGCGGATACGAGCAGTACTTC
>.|TRBJ2-7|TRBD2|TRBV7-2
CASSFGLAGNEQYF
TGTGCCAGCAGCTTTGGACTAGCGGGAAACGAGCAGTACTTC
>.|TRBJ2-1|TRBD2|TRBV7-2
CATEAGADYNEQFF
TGTGCCACAGAAGCGGGGGCCGATTACAATGAGCAGTTCTTC
>.|TRBJ2-3|.|TRBV6-5
CASSYSGWADTQYF
TGTGCCAGCAGTTACTCGGGTTGGGCAGATACGCAGTATTTT
>.|TRBJ2-7|TRBD1|TRBV6-2/TRBV6-3
CASSYSGQGIISYEQYF
TGTGCCAGCAGTTACTCGGGACAGGGGATCATATCCTACGAGCAGTACTTC
>.|TRBJ2-5|TRBD1|TRBV15
CATSREGTGDYNEQYF
TGTGCCACCAGCAGAGAGGGAACAGGGGATTACAATGAGCAGTACTTC
>.|TRBJ2-7|.|TRBV20-1
CSAIGSFGLASSYEQYF
TGCAGTGCTATAGGGAGTTTCGGGCTAGCGAGCTCCTACGAGCAGTACTTC
>once|TRBJ1-4|TRBD1|TRBV4-3
CASSQEVGTGGEKLFF
TGCGCCAGCAGCCAAGAAGTGGGGACAGGGGGCGAAAAACTGTTTTTT
>.|TRBJ1-4|TRBD1|TRBV4-2
CASSQGGGADEKLFF
TGTGCCAGCAGCCAAGGAGGGGGCGCGGATGAAAAACTGTTTTTT
>.|TRBJ1-1|.|TRBV20-1
CSAPRQGNTEAFF
TGCAGTGCCCCGCGGCAGGGGAACACTGAAGCTTTCTTT
>.|TRBJ2-5|TRBD2|TRBV20-1
CSARDFNSGSETQYF
TGCAGTGCTAGAGATTTCAATAGCGGGTCGGAGACCCAGTACTTC
>.|TRBJ2-1|.|TRBV4-1
CASSPPGWGNEQFF
TGCGCCAGCAGCCCTCCCGGGTGGGGCAATGAGCAGTTCTTC
>.|TRBJ1-2|.|TRBV4-1
CASSQEAAILYGYTF
TGCGCCAGCAGCCAGGAGGCAGCCATCCTCTATGGCTACACCTTC
>.|TRBJ1-2|.|TRBV20-1
CSATGSYGYTF
TGCAGTGCTACCGGATCCTATGGCTACACCTTC
>.|TRBJ1-1|.|TRBV5-1
CASSLERRDTEAFF
TGCGCCAGCAGCTTGGAAAGGAGGGACACTGAAGCTTTCTTT
>.|TRBJ1-2|.|TRBV4-2
CASSQDRGRPFGYTF
TGTGCCAGCAGCCAAGATCGTGGAAGACCTTTTGGCTACACCTTC
>few|TRBJ2-3|TRBD2|TRBV20-1
CSAELSGGLAGDTQYF
TGCAGTGCTGAGTTGTCGGGGGGACTAGCGGGAGATACGCAGTATTTT
>few|TRBJ2-7|TRBD1|TRBV28
CASSLEGTGIYEQYF
TGTGCCAGCAGTTTAGAGGGGACAGGTATCTACGAGCAGTACTTC
>few|TRBJ2-7|TRBD2|TRBV7-2
CASSFTSGDFYEQYF
TGTGCCAGCAGCTTCACTAGCGGGGATTTCTACGAGCAGTACTTC
>.|TRBJ2-3|.|TRBV27
CASSLEGYPDTQYF
TGTGCCAGCAGTTTAGAAGGATATCCAGATACGCAGTATTTT
>.|TRBJ2-7|TRBD2|TRBV20-1
CSARGRPFSTSGNHEQYF
TGCAGTGCTAGGGGCAGGCCTTTTTCGACTAGCGGGAACCACGAGCAGTACTTC
>.|TRBJ1-6|.|TRBV20-1
CSAREGSPLHF
TGCAGTGCTAGAGAGGGTTCACCCCTCCACTTT
>.|TRBJ1-2|.|TRBV7-6
CASSLGEENNYGYTF
TGTGCCAGCAGCTTAGGAGAGGAAAATAACTATGGCTACACCTTC
>few|TRBJ2-4|.|TRBV6-2/TRBV6-3
CASSFRQAKNIQYF
TGTGCCAGCAGTTTCCGACAGGCCAAAAACATTCAGTACTTC
>.|TRBJ2-3|.|TRBV11-2
CASSSPSGPTDTQYF
TGTGCCAGCAGCTCCCCCAGCGGGCCCACAGATACGCAGTATTTT
>once|TRBJ2-5|TRBD2|TRBV7-2
CASSLESRTRGETQYF
TGTGCCAGCAGCTTAGAGTCGAGGACTAGGGGAGAGACCCAGTACTTC
>.|TRBJ2-1|.|TRBV6-2/TRBV6-3
CASRPLPSSYNEQFF
TGTGCCAGCAGGCCACTACCGAGCTCCTACAATGAGCAGTTCTTC
>.|TRBJ2-7|TRBD1|TRBV5-1
CASSFRQGHYEQYF
TGCGCCAGCAGCTTCCGACAGGGCCACTACGAGCAGTACTTC
>few|TRBJ2-3|.|TRBV29-1
CSATPRRATDTQYF
TGCAGCGCCACACCTCGGCGGGCCACAGATACGCAGTATTTT
>.|TRBJ1-2|TRBD1|TRBV10-3
CAISDRDRDYGYTF
TGTGCCATCAGTGACCGGGACAGGGACTATGGCTACACCTTC
>.|TRBJ1-2|.|TRBV6-4
CASSEGPFDYGYTF
TGTGCCAGCAGTGAGGGACCTTTTGACTATGGCTACACCTTC
>.|TRBJ2-7|TRBD2|TRBV7-6
CASSLGGSGVSYEQYF
TGTGCCAGCAGCTTAGGGGGTAGCGGGGTATCCTACGAGCAGTACTTC
>.|TRBJ2-7|.|TRBV12-3/TRBV12-4
CASSPQGGLAYEQYF
TGTGCCAGCAGCCCACAGGGGGGGCTAGCTTACGAGCAGTACTTC
>few|TRBJ2-7|TRBD2|TRBV20-1
CSADGTSSYEQYF
TGCAGTGCCGACGGGACTAGCAGTTACGAGCAGTACTTC
>.|TRBJ2-3|TRBD2|TRBV6-5
CASSRRTSGAGTDTQYF
TGTGCCAGCAGCCGAAGGACTAGCGGGGCTGGCACAGATACGCAGTATTTT